This T cell receptor (beta chain) was sequenced in a study of blood T cell repertoires in COVID-19. Study summary: The analysed material was cDNA or gDNA that came from T cells, B-cell-depleted T cells, or PBMCs.

Clones were read by immunoSEQ multiplex PCR, and TCRdb kept only the in-frame ones, dropping some. This table holds 200,000 to 250,000 clones, around 84% found once. This clone was observed a single time. Participants came from 20 to 25 US areas, aged roughly 18 to 90 years. Cohorts were based on clinical histories the participants reported. Symptom resolution, clearance, or two negative PCRs marked donors in Cohort 3 as recovered. J gave up 5 bases and V 1 base, and 2 bases lay outside the gene matches. CDR3 size: 14 residues. CDR1 and CDR2 (germline): SNHLY, FYNNEI. The rearrangement uses TRBV2 and TRBJ2-5, with 9 bases lining up with TRBD2. The TCR sequence derives from a woman between 35 and 50 years old who had recovered from COVID-19. Material for sequencing was PBMCs or T cells enriched from blood (not recorded which). The CDR3 sequence: CASSEGTSVETQYF. The CDR3 nucleotides are TGTGCCAGCAGTGAAGGGACTAGCGTGGAGACCCAGTACTTC.